This T cell receptor (beta chain) stems from a study of cytomegalovirus exposure and HLA in healthy donors. Whole-study results and caveats: Researchers reported that a few CMV-associated chains were confirmed in vitro as CMV antigen-specific.

CDR1 is MDHEN, CDR2 SYDVKM, per germline. The CDR3 length is 16 residues. V was clipped by 4 bases and J by 3 bases; unmatched bases: 6. The primer mix had 60 Vbeta and 13 Jbeta primers. Libraries were prepared by immunoSEQ multiplex PCR; TCRdb keeps only in-frame clonotypes and omits some of them. The sample includes around 160,000 clones, under 85% of them seen just once. Concerning this clone itself: No antigen is known for it.

The chain links TRBV28 to TRBJ1-6; 7 nucleotides line up with TRBD1. Sample: PBMCs. The receptor was derived from a woman aged 40 to 50 in good health and CMV-seropositive. The CDR3 reads CASSSGYRGYNSPLHF. The DNA for the CDR3 is TGTGCCAGCAGTTCCGGGTACAGGGGCTATAATTCACCCCTCCACTTT.